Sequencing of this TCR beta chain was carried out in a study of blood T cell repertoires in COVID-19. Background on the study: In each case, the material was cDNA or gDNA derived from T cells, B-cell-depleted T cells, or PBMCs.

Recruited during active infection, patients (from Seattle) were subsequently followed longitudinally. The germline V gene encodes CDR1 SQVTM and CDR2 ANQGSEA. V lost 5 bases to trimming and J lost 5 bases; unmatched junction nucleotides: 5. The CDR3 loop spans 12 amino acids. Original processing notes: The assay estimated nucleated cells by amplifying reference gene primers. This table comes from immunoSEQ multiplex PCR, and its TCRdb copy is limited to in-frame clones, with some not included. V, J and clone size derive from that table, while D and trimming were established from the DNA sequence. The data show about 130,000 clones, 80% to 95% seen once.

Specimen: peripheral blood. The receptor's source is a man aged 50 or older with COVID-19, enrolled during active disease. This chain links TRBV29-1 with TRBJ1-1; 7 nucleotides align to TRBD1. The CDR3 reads CSVRGGITEAFF. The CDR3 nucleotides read TGCAGCGTTCGAGGGGGCATTACTGAAGCTTTCTTT.